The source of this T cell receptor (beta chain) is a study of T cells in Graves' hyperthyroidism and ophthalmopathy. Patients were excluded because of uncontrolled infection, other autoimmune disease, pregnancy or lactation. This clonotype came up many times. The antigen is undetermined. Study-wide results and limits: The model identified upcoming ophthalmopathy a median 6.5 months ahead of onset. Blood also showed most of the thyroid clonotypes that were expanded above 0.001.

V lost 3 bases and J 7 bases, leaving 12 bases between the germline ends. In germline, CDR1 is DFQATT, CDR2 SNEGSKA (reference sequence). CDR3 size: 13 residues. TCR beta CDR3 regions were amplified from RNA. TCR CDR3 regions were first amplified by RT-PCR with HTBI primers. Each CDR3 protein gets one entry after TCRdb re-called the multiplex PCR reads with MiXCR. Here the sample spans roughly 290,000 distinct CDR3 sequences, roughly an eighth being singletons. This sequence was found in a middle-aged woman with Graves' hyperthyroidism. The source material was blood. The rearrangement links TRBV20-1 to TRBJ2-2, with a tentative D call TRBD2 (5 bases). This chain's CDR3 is CSARMKAGGELFF. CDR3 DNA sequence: TGCAGTGCTAGGATGAAGGCGGGCGGGGAGCTGTTTTTT.